A single T cell receptor (beta chain) is shown here with its context. V gave up 6 bases and J gave up 6 bases, with 20 bases separating them. CDR3 length: 15 amino acids. Germline V gene sequence: CDR1 SGHNT, CDR2 YYREEE (reference sequence). These data come from a study of blood T cell repertoires in COVID-19. Source study methods: The assay estimated nucleated cells by amplifying reference gene primers. Produced via immunoSEQ multiplex PCR; TCRdb's table is partial and in-frame only. For V, J and clone size, that table is used; D and trimming come from the DNA. The sample consists of 320,000 or so clones, more than 75% of them appearing once. In assigning cohorts, the study relied on participant-reported clinical history.

Sequencing used PBMCs or T cells enriched from blood (not recorded which). V gene TRBV5-4 combines with J gene TRBJ2-3; perhaps TRBD2 as D (7 bases). The origin of this receptor is a woman under 40 who had recovered from COVID-19. CDR3: CASIEGGRGMDTQYF. The CDR3 DNA is TGTGCCAGCATCGAGGGGGGGAGAGGGATGGATACGCAGTATTTT.